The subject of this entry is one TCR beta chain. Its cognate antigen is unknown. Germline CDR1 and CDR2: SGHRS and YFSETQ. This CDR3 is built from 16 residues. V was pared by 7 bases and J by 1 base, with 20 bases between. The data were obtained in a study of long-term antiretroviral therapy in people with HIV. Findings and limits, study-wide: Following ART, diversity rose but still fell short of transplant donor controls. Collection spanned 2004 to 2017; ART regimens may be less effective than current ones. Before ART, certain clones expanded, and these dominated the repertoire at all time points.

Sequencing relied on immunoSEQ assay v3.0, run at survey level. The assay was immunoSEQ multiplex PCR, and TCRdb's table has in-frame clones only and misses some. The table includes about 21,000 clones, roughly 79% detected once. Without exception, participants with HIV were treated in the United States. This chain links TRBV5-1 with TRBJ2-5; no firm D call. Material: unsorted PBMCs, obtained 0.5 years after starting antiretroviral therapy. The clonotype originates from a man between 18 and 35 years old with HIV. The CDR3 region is CASSPYARKSQETQYF. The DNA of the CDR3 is TGCGCCAGCTCACCTTACGCCCGGAAGTCCCAAGAGACCCAGTACTTC.